This TCR beta chain was profiled in a study of neurological immune-mediated disorders. General study results and limits: HTLV-1-associated myelopathy had the most TCR clonal expansion, while multiple sclerosis had the least, a level that fell below healthy controls.

This clonotype was picked up many times. Its target is not known. The cDNA was generated by 5'RACE with 10-nucleotide random UMIs. TCRdb re-analysed the 5' RACE reads in MiXCR, keeping a single row per CDR3 protein. This table holds tens of thousands of distinct CDR3 sequences, roughly an eighth found once. Germline lookup yields CDR1 SGHVS and CDR2 FQNEAQ. Between the trimmed V and J ends, which lost 8 bases and 7 bases, there was a span of 12 bases. The CDR3 is 12 amino acids. PBMCs numbering 2 million and stored at -80 C yielded the unsorted libraries. The specimen sequenced was PBMCs. The origin of this receptor is a female donor in good health. The genes are TRBV7-8 and TRBJ2-1; possible D gene TRBD2, 5 bases. In nucleotides, the CDR3 is TGTGCCAGCTTCTCCAGGAGGAATGAGCAGTTCTTC. Amino acids: CASFSRRNEQFF. The full variable domain, completed using reference TRBV7-8 and TRBJ2-1, is GAGVSQSPRYKVAKRGQDVALRCDPISGHVSLFWYQQALGQGPEFLTYFQNEAQLDKSGLPSDRFFAERPEGSVSTLKIQRTQQEDSAVYLCASFSRRNEQFFGPGTRLTVL.